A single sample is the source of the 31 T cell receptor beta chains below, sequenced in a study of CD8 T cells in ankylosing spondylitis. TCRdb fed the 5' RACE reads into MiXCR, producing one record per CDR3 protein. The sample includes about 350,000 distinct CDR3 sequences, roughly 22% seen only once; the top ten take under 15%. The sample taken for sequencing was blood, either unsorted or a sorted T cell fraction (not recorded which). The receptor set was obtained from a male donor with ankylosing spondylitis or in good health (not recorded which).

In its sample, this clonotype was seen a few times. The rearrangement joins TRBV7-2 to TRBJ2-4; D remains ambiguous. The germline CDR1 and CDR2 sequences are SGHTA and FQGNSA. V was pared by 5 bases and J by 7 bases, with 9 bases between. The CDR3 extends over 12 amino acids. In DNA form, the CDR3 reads TGTGCCAGCAGCCCACGATTCAACATTCAGTACTTC. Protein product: CASSPRFNIQYF.

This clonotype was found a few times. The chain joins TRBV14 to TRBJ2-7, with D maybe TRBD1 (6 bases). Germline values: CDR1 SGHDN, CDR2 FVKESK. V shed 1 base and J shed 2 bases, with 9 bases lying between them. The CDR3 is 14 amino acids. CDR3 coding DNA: TGTGCCAGCAGCCAAGTGGACAGCACCTACGAGCAGTACTTC. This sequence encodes CASSQVDSTYEQYF.

This CDR3 reads CSATRDSPYNEQFF. As DNA, the CDR3 is TGCAGTGCTACCCGGGACAGCCCCTACAATGAGCAGTTCTTC. J is TRBJ2-1 and V is TRBV20-1, with 7 bases aligning to TRBD1. V was pared by 4 bases and J by 2 bases, with 5 bases of the junction left unmatched. The CDR3 length is 14 residues. Germline lookup yields CDR1 DFQATT and CDR2 SNEGSKA (reference sequence).

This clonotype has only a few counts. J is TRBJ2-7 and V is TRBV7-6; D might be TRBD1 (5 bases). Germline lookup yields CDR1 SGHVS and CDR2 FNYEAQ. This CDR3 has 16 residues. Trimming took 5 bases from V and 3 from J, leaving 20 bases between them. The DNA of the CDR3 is TGTGCCAGCAGCCCATCTATGGGGAACAGGAGCTACGAGCAGTACTTC. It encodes CASSPSMGNRSYEQYF.

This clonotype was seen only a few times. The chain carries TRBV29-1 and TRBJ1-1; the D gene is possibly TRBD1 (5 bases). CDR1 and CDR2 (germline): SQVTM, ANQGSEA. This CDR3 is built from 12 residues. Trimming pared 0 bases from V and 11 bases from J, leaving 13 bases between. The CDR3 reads CSVEDKGQRAFF. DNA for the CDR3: TGCAGCGTTGAAGATAAGGGGCAAAGGGCTTTCTTT.

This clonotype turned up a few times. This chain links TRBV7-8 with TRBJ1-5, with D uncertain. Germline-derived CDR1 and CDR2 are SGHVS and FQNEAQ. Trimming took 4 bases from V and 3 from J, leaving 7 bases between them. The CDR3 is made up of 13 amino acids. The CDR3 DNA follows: TGTGCCAGCAGCTGGGGTCCCAATCAGCCCCAGCATTTT. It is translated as CASSWGPNQPQHF.

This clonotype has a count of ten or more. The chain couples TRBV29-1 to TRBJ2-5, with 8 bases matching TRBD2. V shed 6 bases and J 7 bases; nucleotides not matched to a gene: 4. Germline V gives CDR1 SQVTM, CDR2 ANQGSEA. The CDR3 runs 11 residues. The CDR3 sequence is CSVPGGGTQYF. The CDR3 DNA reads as TGCAGCGTCCCGGGGGGGGGGACCCAGTACTTC.

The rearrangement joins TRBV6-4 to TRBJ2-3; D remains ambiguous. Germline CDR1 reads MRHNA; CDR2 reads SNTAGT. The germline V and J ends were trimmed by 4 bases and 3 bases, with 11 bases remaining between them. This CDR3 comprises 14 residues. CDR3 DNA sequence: TGTGCCAGCAGTGTCCTCCCCACGACAGATACGCAGTATTTT. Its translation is CASSVLPTTDTQYF.

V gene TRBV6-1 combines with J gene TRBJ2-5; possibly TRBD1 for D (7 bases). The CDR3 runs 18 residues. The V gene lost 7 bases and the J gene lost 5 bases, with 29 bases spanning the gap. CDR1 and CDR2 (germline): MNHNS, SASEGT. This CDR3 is CASKPGGHLGGRGETQYF. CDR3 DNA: TGTGCCAGCAAACCAGGAGGGCACCTCGGCGGCAGGGGGGAGACCCAGTACTTC.

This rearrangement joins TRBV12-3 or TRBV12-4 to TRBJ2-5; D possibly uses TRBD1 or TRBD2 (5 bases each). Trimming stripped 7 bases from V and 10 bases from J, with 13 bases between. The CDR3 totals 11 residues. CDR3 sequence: CASIKWGIQYF. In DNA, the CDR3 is TGTGCCAGCATCAAGTGGGGGATCCAGTACTTC.

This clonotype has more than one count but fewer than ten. In DNA, the CDR3 is TGCGCCTCAGGGGGGGTTCGGGAGACCCAGTACTTC. Encoded protein: CASGGVRETQYF. The rearrangement links TRBV29-1 to TRBJ2-5; the D call may be TRBD1 or TRBD2 (7 bases each). CDR3 length: 12 residues. CDR1 is SQVTM, CDR2 ANQGSEA, per germline.

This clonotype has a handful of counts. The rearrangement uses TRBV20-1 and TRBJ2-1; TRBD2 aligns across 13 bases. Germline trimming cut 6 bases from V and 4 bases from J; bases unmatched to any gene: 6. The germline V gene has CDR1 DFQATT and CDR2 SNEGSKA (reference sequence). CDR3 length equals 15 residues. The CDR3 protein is CSAPTSGGLYNEQFF. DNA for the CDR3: TGCAGTGCACCGACTAGCGGGGGGTTATACAATGAGCAGTTCTTC.

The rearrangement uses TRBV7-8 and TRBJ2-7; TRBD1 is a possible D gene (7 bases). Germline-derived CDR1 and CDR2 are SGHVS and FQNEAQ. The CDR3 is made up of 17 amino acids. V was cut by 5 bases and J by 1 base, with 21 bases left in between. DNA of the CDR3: TGTGCCAGCAGCGAGACATTAATACAGGGGACTTCCTACGAGCAGTACTTC. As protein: CASSETLIQGTSYEQYF. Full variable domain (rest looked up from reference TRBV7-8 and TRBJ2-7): GAGVSQSPRYKVAKRGQDVALRCDPISGHVSLFWYQQALGQGPEFLTYFQNEAQLDKSGLPSDRFFAERPEGSVSTLKIQRTQQEDSAVYLCASSETLIQGTSYEQYFGPGTRLTVT.

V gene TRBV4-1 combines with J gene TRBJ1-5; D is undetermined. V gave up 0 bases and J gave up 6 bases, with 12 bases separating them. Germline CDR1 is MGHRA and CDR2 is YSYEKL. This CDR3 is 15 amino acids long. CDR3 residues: CASSQDRGSVQPQHF. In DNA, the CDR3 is TGCGCCAGCAGCCAAGATCGGGGTTCGGTTCAGCCCCAGCATTTT.

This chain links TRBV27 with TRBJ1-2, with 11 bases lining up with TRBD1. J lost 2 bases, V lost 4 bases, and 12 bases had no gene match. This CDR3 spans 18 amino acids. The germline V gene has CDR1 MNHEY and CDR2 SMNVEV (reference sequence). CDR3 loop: CASSSIRDRGGPNYGYTF. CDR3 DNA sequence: TGTGCCAGCAGTTCAATCCGGGACAGGGGGGGGCCAAACTATGGCTACACCTTC.

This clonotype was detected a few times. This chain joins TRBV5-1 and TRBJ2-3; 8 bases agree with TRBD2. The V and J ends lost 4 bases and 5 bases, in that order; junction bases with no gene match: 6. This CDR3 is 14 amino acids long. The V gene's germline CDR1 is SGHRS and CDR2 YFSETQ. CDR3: CASSALGGVDTQYF. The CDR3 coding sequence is TGCGCCAGCAGCGCCCTCGGGGGGGTAGATACGCAGTATTTT.

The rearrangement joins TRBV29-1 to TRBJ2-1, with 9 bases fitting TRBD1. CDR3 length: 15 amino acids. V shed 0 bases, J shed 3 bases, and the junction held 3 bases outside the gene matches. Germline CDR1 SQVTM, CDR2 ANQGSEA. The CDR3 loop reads CSVEEGQGNYNEQFF. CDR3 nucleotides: TGCAGCGTTGAAGAGGGACAGGGAAACTACAATGAGCAGTTCTTC.

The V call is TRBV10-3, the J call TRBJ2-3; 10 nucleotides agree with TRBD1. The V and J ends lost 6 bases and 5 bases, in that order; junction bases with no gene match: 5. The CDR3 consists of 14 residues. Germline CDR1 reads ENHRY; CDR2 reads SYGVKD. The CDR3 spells CAIRQTGGEDTQYF. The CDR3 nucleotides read TGTGCCATCAGACAGACAGGGGGCGAAGATACGCAGTATTTT.

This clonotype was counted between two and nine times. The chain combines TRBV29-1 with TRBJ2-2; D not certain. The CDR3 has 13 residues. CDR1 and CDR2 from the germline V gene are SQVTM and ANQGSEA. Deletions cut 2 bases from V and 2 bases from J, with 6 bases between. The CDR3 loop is CSVEKRNTGELFF. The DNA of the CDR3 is TGCAGCGTTGAAAAGAGAAACACCGGGGAGCTGTTTTTT.

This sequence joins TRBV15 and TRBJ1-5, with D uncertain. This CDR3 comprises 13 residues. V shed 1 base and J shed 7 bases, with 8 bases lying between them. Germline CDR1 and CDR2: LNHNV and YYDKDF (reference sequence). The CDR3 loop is CATSRGVLQPQHF. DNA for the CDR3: TGTGCCACCAGCAGAGGGGTTCTACAGCCCCAGCATTTT.

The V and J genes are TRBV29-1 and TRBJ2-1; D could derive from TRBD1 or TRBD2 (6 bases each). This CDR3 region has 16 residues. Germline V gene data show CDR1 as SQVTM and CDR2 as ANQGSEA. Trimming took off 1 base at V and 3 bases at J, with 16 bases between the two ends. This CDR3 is CSVEARRGLSYNEQFF. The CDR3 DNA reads TGCAGCGTTGAAGCCCGACGGGGGCTGAGCTACAATGAGCAGTTCTTC.

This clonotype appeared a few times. The CDR3: CASSTGQAGDTQYF. Here the CDR3 DNA reads TGCGCCAGCAGCACCGGACAGGCGGGAGATACGCAGTATTTT. The gene calls are TRBV5-1 and TRBJ2-3; TRBD1 agrees at 7 bases. Germline-derived CDR1 and CDR2 are SGHRS and YFSETQ. The V segment lost 4 bases and the J segment 5 bases; nucleotides outside the gene matches: 7. CDR3 length equals 14 residues.

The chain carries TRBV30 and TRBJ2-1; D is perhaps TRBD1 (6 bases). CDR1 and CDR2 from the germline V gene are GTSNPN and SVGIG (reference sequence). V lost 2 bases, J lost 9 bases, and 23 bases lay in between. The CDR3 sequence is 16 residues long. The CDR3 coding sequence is TGTGCCTGGAGTATATTAGGGGGAAGAGGAGGTTTTGAGCAGTTCTTC. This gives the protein CAWSILGGRGGFEQFF. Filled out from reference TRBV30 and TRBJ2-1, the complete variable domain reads SQTIHQWPATLVQPVGSPLSLECTVEGTSNPNLYWYRQAAGRGLQLLFYSVGIGQISSEVPQNLSASRPQDRQFILSSKKLLLSDSGFYLCAWSILGGRGGFEQFFGPGTRLTVL.

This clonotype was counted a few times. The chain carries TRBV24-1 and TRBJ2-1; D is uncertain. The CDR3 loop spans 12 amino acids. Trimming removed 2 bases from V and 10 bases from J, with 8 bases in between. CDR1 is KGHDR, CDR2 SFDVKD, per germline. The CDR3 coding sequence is TGTGCCACCAGTGATTCGTTGGGGGAGCAGTTCTTC. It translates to CATSDSLGEQFF.

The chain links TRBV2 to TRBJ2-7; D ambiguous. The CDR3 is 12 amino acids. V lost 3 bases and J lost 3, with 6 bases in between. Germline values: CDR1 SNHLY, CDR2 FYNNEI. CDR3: CASSEWSYEQYF. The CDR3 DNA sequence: TGTGCCAGCAGTGAGTGGAGCTACGAGCAGTACTTC. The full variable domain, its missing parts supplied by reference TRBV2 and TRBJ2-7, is EPEVTQTPSHQVTQMGQEVILRCVPISNHLYFYWYRQILGQKVEFLVSFYNNEISEKSEIFDDQFSVERPDGSNFTLKIRSTKLEDSAMYFCASSEWSYEQYFGPGTRLTVT.

The CDR3 reads CASSGGPYSYNEQFF. The CDR3 bases are TGTGCCAGTAGTGGGGGCCCCTACTCCTACAATGAGCAGTTCTTC. The V gene is TRBV19, the J gene TRBJ2-1; maybe TRBD1 (6 bases). The germline V gene has CDR1 LNHDA and CDR2 SQIVND (reference sequence). V lost 5 bases to trimming and J lost 0 bases, with 11 bases between them. The CDR3 is 15 residues long.

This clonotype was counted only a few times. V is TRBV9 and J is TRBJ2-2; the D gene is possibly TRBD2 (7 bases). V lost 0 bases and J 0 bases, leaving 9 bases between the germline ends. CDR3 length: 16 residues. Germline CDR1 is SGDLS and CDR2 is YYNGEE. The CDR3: CASSVGGGANTGELFF. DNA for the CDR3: TGTGCCAGCAGCGTAGGAGGGGGGGCGAACACCGGGGAGCTGTTTTTT.

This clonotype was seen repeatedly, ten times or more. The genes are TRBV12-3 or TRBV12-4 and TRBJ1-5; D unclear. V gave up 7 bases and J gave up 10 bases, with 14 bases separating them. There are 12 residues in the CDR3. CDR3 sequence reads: CASTGLRGPQHF. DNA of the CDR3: TGTGCCAGCACCGGACTCCGGGGACCCCAGCATTTT.

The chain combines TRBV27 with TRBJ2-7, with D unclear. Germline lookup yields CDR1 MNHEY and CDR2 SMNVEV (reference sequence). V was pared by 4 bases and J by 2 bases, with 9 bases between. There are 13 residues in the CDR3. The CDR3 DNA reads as TGTGCCAGCAGTTCGGCAACGACCTACGAGCAGTACTTC. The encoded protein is CASSSATTYEQYF.

CDR3: CSGQRAGELFF. CDR3 nucleotides: TGCAGCGGTCAACGAGCCGGGGAGCTGTTTTTT. The V gene is TRBV29-1, the J gene TRBJ2-2; D remains unclear. There are 11 residues in the CDR3. Per the germline V gene, CDR1 is SQVTM and CDR2 is ANQGSEA. Trimming took off 7 bases at V and 6 bases at J, with 9 bases between the two ends.

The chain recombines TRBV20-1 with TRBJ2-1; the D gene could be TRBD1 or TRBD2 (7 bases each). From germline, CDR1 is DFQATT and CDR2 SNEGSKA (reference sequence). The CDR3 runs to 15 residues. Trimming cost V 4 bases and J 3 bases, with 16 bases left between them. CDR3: CSATRGRGLYNEQFF. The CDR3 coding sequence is TGCAGTGCTACCAGAGGGAGGGGGCTCTACAATGAGCAGTTCTTC.